What follows are 32 T cell receptor beta chains derived from one specimen sequenced in a study of T cell responses to AZD1222 COVID-19 vaccine. Clones were sequenced by immunoSEQ multiplex PCR, and TCRdb holds only the in-frame ones, with some missing. Among about 110,000 clones, about 90% were seen once, and the ten largest hold around 4.4%. The sequencing here drew on peripheral blood, taken 28 days after the second AZD1222 dose. The source of these receptors is an adult who received the AZD1222 COVID-19 vaccine.

In this sample, this clone turned up once. The chain joins TRBV4-3 to TRBJ2-7; no firm D call. The CDR3 consists of 15 residues. CDR1 is LGHNA, CDR2 YSLEER, per germline. V shed 1 base and J shed 4 bases, with 14 bases lying between them. The CDR3 coding sequence is TGCGCCAGCAGCCAAGGTTACAGCGCTCCATACGAGCAGTACTTC. This codes for CASSQGYSAPYEQYF.

This chain connects TRBV24-1 to TRBJ2-3; D ambiguous. The V and J ends lost 4 bases and 0 bases respectively, with 10 bases between them. The CDR3 totals 15 residues. Germline V gives CDR1 KGHDR, CDR2 SFDVKD. CDR3 amino acids: CATSDQSISTDTQYF. The CDR3 DNA sequence: TGTGCCACCAGTGACCAAAGTATCAGCACAGATACGCAGTATTTT.

The chain's CDR3 is CASSPPGNMNTEAFF. The CDR3 nucleotides read TGTGCCAGCAGCCCACCGGGAAATATGAACACTGAAGCTTTCTTT. The chain is built from TRBV7-9 and TRBJ1-1; D is ambiguous. V was pared by 5 bases and J by 0 bases, with 13 bases between. CDR3 length equals 15 residues. The V gene's germline CDR1 is SEHNR and CDR2 FQNEAQ (reference sequence).

The V gene is TRBV19, the J gene TRBJ1-5, with 7 bases lining up with TRBD1. V shed 10 bases and J 2 bases; nucleotides not matched to a gene: 5. In germline, CDR1 is LNHDA, CDR2 SQIVND (reference sequence). The CDR3 loop spans 13 amino acids. The CDR3 nucleotides are TGTGCCACCAACAGGGGTGGCAATCAGCCCCAGCATTTT. Its protein is CATNRGGNQPQHF.

The rearrangement links TRBV15 to TRBJ1-5; unclear D gene. Germline V gene lookup returns CDR1 LNHNV and CDR2 YYDKDF (reference sequence). Trimming removed 0 bases from V and 4 bases from J, with 10 bases in between. The CDR3 sequence is 15 residues long. CDR3 bases: TGTGCCACCAGCAGAGATAGAGGGCGAAATCAGCCCCAGCATTTT. It specifies CATSRDRGRNQPQHF. Based on the CDR3 plus reference TRBV15 and TRBJ1-5, the full variable domain is DAMVIQNPRYQVTQFGKPVTLSCSQTLNHNVMYWYQQKSSQAPKLLFHYYDKDFNNEADTPDNFQSRRPNTSFCFLDIRSPGLGDTAMYLCATSRDRGRNQPQHFGDGTRLSIL.

The genes are TRBV9 and TRBJ1-2, with no clear D. The germline V gene has CDR1 SGDLS and CDR2 YYNGEE. The CDR3 runs 13 residues. Trimming took off 0 bases at V and 2 bases at J, with 5 bases between the two ends. This CDR3 reads CASSVGGNYGYTF. CDR3 sequence (DNA): TGTGCCAGCAGCGTAGGGGGAAACTATGGCTACACCTTC.

The rearrangement uses TRBV7-9 and TRBJ2-5; 7 bases match TRBD1. The CDR3 spans 15 residues. The germline V gene encodes CDR1 SEHNR and CDR2 FQNEAQ (reference sequence). V shed 4 bases, J shed 1 base, and the junction held 6 bases outside the gene matches. The CDR3 DNA reads as TGTGCCAGCAGCTCTCACGGACAGGTCCAAGAGACCCAGTACTTC. It encodes CASSSHGQVQETQYF.

The chain couples TRBV14 to TRBJ2-2, with 8 bases aligning to TRBD1. The CDR3 spans 16 residues. Germline loops: CDR1 SGHDN, CDR2 FVKESK. J was trimmed by 1 base and V by 3 bases; bases with no gene match: 4. The CDR3 sequence is CASSQADRGNTGELFF. CDR3 coding DNA: TGTGCCAGCAGCCAGGCCGACAGGGGGAACACCGGGGAGCTGTTTTTT. Using reference TRBV14 and TRBJ2-2 for the parts outside the CDR3, the full variable domain is EAGVTQFPSHSVIEKGQTVTLRCDPISGHDNLYWYRRVMGKEIKFLLHFVKESKQDESGMPNNRFLAERTGGTYSTLKVQPAELEDSGVYFCASSQADRGNTGELFFGEGSRLTVL.

The chain couples TRBV2 to TRBJ2-1, with TRBD1 matching 7 bases. Germline V gene sequence: CDR1 SNHLY, CDR2 FYNNEI. The CDR3 is 18 residues long. V lost 5 bases to trimming and J lost 7 bases; unmatched junction nucleotides: 20. In DNA form, the CDR3 reads TGTGCCAGCAGTTATAGGGGGCGCAAAGTCTCTTTAGCTAATGAGCAGTTCTTC. It translates to CASSYRGRKVSLANEQFF.

This clone was seen only once. V and J are TRBV9 and TRBJ1-2; 7 nucleotides match TRBD1. CDR1 is SGDLS, CDR2 YYNGEE, per germline. This CDR3 spans 15 amino acids. J was trimmed by 4 bases and V by 0 bases; bases with no gene match: 6. This CDR3 is CASSVATGAAYGYTF. CDR3 in DNA: TGTGCCAGCAGCGTAGCTACAGGGGCGGCCTATGGCTACACCTTC.

This rearrangement joins TRBV5-5 to TRBJ1-5, with 8 bases fitting TRBD1. The CDR3 is 16 amino acids. The V segment lost 3 bases and the J segment 7 bases; nucleotides outside the gene matches: 12. Germline CDR1 is SGHKS and CDR2 is YYEKEE (reference sequence). The CDR3 reads CASSSGQVGDRQPQHF. The CDR3 nucleotides are TGTGCCAGCAGCTCCGGACAGGTCGGGGACAGGCAGCCCCAGCATTTT.

This chain links TRBV18 with TRBJ1-1, with 10 positions matching TRBD1. The trim removed 3 bases at V and 4 bases at J, leaving 8 bases unmatched. Germline CDR1 KGHSH, CDR2 LQKENI. The CDR3 totals 16 residues. CDR3 amino acids: CASSPNRQGAGTEAFF. DNA for the CDR3: TGTGCCAGCTCACCTAACCGACAGGGGGCCGGCACTGAAGCTTTCTTT.

The CDR3 DNA follows: TGTGCCTGGGCCAGGGGGGGGAAAAACTATGGCTACACCTTC. This codes for CAWARGGKNYGYTF. The rearrangement joins TRBV30 to TRBJ1-2; 7 positions match TRBD1. This CDR3 is built from 14 residues. The germline gives CDR1 GTSNPN, CDR2 SVGIG (reference sequence). The J segment lost 2 bases and the V segment lost 5 bases, leaving 8 bases of the junction unmatched.

The genes are TRBV5-5 and TRBJ1-2, with TRBD1 identical over 7 bases. CDR1 and CDR2 (germline): SGHKS, YYEKEE (reference sequence). The CDR3 has 15 amino acids. The J segment lost 2 bases and the V segment lost 3 bases, leaving 7 bases of the junction unmatched. The CDR3 spells CASSSLMTGNYGYTF. Written as DNA, the CDR3 is TGTGCCAGCAGCTCGTTAATGACAGGGAACTATGGCTACACCTTC.

The chain couples TRBV7-2 to TRBJ1-3; D unclear. This CDR3 has 17 residues. Germline lookup yields CDR1 SGHTA and CDR2 FQGNSA. The V gene lost 0 bases and the J gene lost 2 bases, with 14 bases spanning the gap. The CDR3 loop is CASSLALLGRTGNTIYF. The CDR3 nucleotides are TGTGCCAGCAGCTTAGCGCTTTTAGGGAGAACTGGAAACACCATATATTTT.

A single count supports this clone. V and J are TRBV28 and TRBJ2-5; 11 bases map to TRBD1. The CDR3 contains 16 residues. V lost 5 bases, J lost 1 base, and 6 bases stayed unmatched. CDR1 is MDHEN and CDR2 is SYDVKM in the germline V gene. CDR3 protein: CASSTWDRGVQETQYF. The CDR3 DNA follows: TGTGCCAGCAGTACATGGGACAGGGGGGTCCAAGAGACCCAGTACTTC.

To note about this clone: The identical CDR3 is also encoded by other nucleotide sequences in the sample. The genes are TRBV7-9 and TRBJ1-2; tentative D call: TRBD1 (5 bases). The CDR3 loop spans 14 amino acids. The V gene lost 3 bases and the J gene lost 1 base, with 9 bases spanning the gap. Germline V lookup: CDR1 SEHNR, CDR2 FQNEAQ (reference sequence). The CDR3 here is CASSFGTDNYGYTF. CDR3 coding DNA: TGTGCCAGCAGCTTCGGGACCGATAACTATGGCTACACCTTC.

The V call is TRBV7-8, the J call TRBJ2-7, with 10 nucleotides matching TRBD2. The CDR3 is made up of 16 amino acids. The ends lost 7 bases at V and 0 bases at J; junction bases unmatched: 9. The V gene's germline CDR1 is SGHVS and CDR2 FQNEAQ. The CDR3 nucleotides read TGTGCCAGCAACAAGGGGACTAGCGAGCTCTCCTACGAGCAGTACTTC. Translated: CASNKGTSELSYEQYF.

The J gene is TRBJ2-4, the V gene TRBV29-1, with TRBD2 as a possible D gene (7 bases). The V gene lost 4 bases and the J gene lost 1 base, with 20 bases spanning the gap. CDR3 length: 17 residues. Germline V gives CDR1 SQVTM, CDR2 ANQGSEA. The CDR3 reads CSVVLSGGAWAKNIQYF. DNA for the CDR3: TGCAGCGTTGTTCTAAGTGGGGGGGCTTGGGCCAAAAACATTCAGTACTTC.

J is TRBJ2-1 and V is TRBV30; D may be TRBD1 (6 bases). V shed 1 base and J shed 9 bases, with 7 bases lying between them. CDR1 GTSNPN and CDR2 SVGIG come from the germline V gene (reference sequence). The CDR3 contains 11 residues. The CDR3 DNA is TGTGCCTGGAGTGAAGGGGGTGAGCAGTTCTTC. Encoded protein: CAWSEGGEQFF.

This clone showed up just once. The J gene is TRBJ2-1, the V gene TRBV9, with 9 bases that match TRBD2. The ends lost 4 bases at V and 5 bases at J; junction bases unmatched: 10. The CDR3 loop spans 16 amino acids. Germline-derived CDR1 and CDR2 are SGDLS and YYNGEE. As DNA, the CDR3 is TGTGCCAGCAGCTTCCGGACTAGCGAATCCAACAATGAGCAGTTCTTC. Its translation: CASSFRTSESNNEQFF.

The rearrangement links TRBV29-1 to TRBJ2-1, with D unclear. This CDR3 has 15 residues. The V end was cut by 8 bases, the J end by 6 bases, with 23 bases between. Germline V lookup: CDR1 SQVTM, CDR2 ANQGSEA. The CDR3 nucleotides are TGCAGCCCCTCCCGCGGCCATGCTACGGGCAATGAGCAGTTCTTC. Its protein product is CSPSRGHATGNEQFF.

The chain is built from TRBV13 and TRBJ2-3, with no clear D. Germline V gene sequence: CDR1 PRHDT, CDR2 FYEKMQ (reference sequence). Trimming removed 0 bases at V and 5 bases at J, with 3 bases between. This CDR3 contains 12 residues. CDR3 in DNA: TGTGCCAGCAGCTTAGGACTAGATACGCAGTATTTT. Its protein is CASSLGLDTQYF.

The chain joins TRBV27 to TRBJ2-2; D not resolved. The CDR3 is 14 residues long. With 2 bases removed from V and 1 base from J, the gap between germline ends came to 5 bases. Per the germline V gene, CDR1 is MNHEY and CDR2 is SMNVEV (reference sequence). The CDR3 DNA is TGTGCCAGCAGTTTACGACGGAACACCGGGGAGCTGTTTTTT. It is translated as CASSLRRNTGELFF.

The rearrangement uses TRBV20-1 and TRBJ1-2, with D perhaps TRBD1 (5 bases). This CDR3 comprises 11 residues. The V gene's germline CDR1 is DFQATT and CDR2 SNEGSKA (reference sequence). The V and J ends lost 5 bases and 12 bases respectively, with 16 bases between them. Written as DNA, the CDR3 is TGCAGTGCTGGGGGACTAACTAGGCACACCTTC. Protein: CSAGGLTRHTF.

The chain recombines TRBV27 with TRBJ1-2; D gene ambiguous. The germline V gene has CDR1 MNHEY and CDR2 SMNVEV (reference sequence). CDR3 length: 13 residues. V lost 6 bases and J lost 4, with 12 bases in between. This chain's CDR3 is CASRGIFSYGYTF. Here the CDR3 DNA reads TGTGCCAGCAGGGGGATATTCAGCTATGGCTACACCTTC.

This chain uses TRBV2 with TRBJ1-1; no clear D. The germline V gene encodes CDR1 SNHLY and CDR2 FYNNEI. The V and J ends lost 3 bases and 3 bases respectively, with 8 bases between them. The CDR3 totals 13 residues. The CDR3 loop reads CASSEEEYTEAFF. As DNA, the CDR3 is TGTGCCAGCAGTGAGGAGGAGTACACTGAAGCTTTCTTT.

The CDR3 region is CASSRTSGSHEQYF. The CDR3 nucleotides read TGTGCCAGCAGCAGGACTAGCGGGAGCCACGAGCAGTACTTC. The chain carries TRBV11-3 and TRBJ2-7, with 13 bases matching TRBD2. From germline, CDR1 is SGHNT and CDR2 YENEEA. The J segment lost 5 bases and the V segment lost 5 bases, leaving 3 bases of the junction unmatched. This CDR3 spans 14 amino acids.

This chain uses TRBV19 with TRBJ2-2, with a possible D match to TRBD2 (5 bases). This CDR3 is 15 amino acids long. V was trimmed by 3 bases and J by 1 base, leaving 9 bases between them. Germline CDR1 is LNHDA and CDR2 is SQIVND (reference sequence). The CDR3 sequence: CASSMGAVNTGELFF. The CDR3 DNA reads TGTGCCAGTAGTATGGGAGCAGTGAACACCGGGGAGCTGTTTTTT.

The chain combines TRBV5-1 with TRBJ2-3; no clear D gene. Germline CDR1 SGHRS, CDR2 YFSETQ. The CDR3 is 13 residues long. V lost 2 bases and J lost 5, with 9 bases in between. CDR3 sequence reads: CASSLRAGDTQYF. CDR3 DNA sequence: TGCGCCAGCAGCTTAAGGGCTGGAGATACGCAGTATTTT.

The chain couples TRBV2 to TRBJ2-1, with 7 bases fitting TRBD1. J was trimmed by 9 bases and V by 5 bases; bases with no gene match: 4. This CDR3 is built from 12 residues. Germline V gives CDR1 SNHLY, CDR2 FYNNEI. This CDR3 is CASSKGGPEQFF. As DNA, the CDR3 is TGTGCCAGCAGTAAAGGGGGCCCTGAGCAGTTCTTC. Variable domain in full (rest from reference TRBV2 and TRBJ2-1): EPEVTQTPSHQVTQMGQEVILRCVPISNHLYFYWYRQILGQKVEFLVSFYNNEISEKSEIFDDQFSVERPDGSNFTLKIRSTKLEDSAMYFCASSKGGPEQFFGPGTRLTVL.

V is TRBV4-3 and J is TRBJ1-2; unclear D gene. This CDR3 spans 14 amino acids. CDR1 and CDR2 (germline): LGHNA, YSLEER. V gave up 0 bases and J gave up 3 bases, with 8 bases separating them. The CDR3 spells CASSQESRDYGYTF. The CDR3 nucleotides read TGCGCCAGCAGCCAAGAATCGAGGGACTATGGCTACACCTTC.